This TCR beta chain was sequenced in a study of T cells in Graves' hyperthyroidism and ophthalmopathy. In this sample, this clonotype turned up many times. It was RNA transcripts that yielded the amplified TCR beta CDR3 regions. HTBI primers were employed in a first-round RT-PCR of the TCR CDR3. TCRdb itself ran the multiplex PCR reads through MiXCR, one entry per CDR3 protein. Among hundreds of thousands of distinct CDR3 sequences, roughly 13% were seen once, and the ten largest hold around a tenth. Per germline, CDR1 MNHNS and CDR2 SASEGT. The ends lost 4 bases at V and 5 bases at J; junction bases unmatched: 7. This CDR3 has 14 residues.

Sequenced sample: blood. This clonotype originated in a woman between 18 and 29 years old with Graves' hyperthyroidism. The chain employs TRBV6-1 and TRBJ1-1, with TRBD1 identical over 7 bases. This chain's CDR3 is CASSATGAGTEAFF. The CDR3 DNA follows: TGTGCCAGCAGTGCTACAGGGGCAGGTACTGAAGCTTTCTTT.